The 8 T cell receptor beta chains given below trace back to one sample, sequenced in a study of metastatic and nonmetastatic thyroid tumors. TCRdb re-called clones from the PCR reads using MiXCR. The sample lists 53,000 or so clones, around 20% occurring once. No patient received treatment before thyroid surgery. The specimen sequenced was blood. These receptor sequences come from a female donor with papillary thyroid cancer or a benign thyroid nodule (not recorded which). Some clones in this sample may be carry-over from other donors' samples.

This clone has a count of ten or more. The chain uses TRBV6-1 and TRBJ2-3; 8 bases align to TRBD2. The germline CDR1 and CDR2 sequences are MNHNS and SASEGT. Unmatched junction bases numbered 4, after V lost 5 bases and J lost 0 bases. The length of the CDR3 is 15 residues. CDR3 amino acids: CASSHERGSTDTQYF. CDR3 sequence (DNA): TGTGCCAGCAGTCACGAGCGGGGGAGCACAGATACGCAGTATTTT.

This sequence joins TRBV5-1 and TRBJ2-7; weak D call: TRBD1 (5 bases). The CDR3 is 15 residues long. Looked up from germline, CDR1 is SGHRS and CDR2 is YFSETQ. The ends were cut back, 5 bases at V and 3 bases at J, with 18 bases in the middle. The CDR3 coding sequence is TGCGCCAGCAGTTATGGTGTCCAGGGAAACTACGAGCAGTACTTC. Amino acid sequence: CASSYGVQGNYEQYF. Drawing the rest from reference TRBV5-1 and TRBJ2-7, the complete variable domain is KAGVTQTPRYLIKTRGQQVTLSCSPISGHRSVSWYQQTPGQGLQFLFEYFSETQRNKGNFPGRFSGRQFSNSRSEMNVSTLELGDSALYLCASSYGVQGNYEQYFGPGTRLTVT.

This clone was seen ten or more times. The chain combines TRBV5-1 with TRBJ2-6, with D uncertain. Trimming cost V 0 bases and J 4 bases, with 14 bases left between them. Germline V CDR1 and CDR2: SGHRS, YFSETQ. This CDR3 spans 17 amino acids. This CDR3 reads CASSLDLAGSGANVLTF. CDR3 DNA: TGCGCCAGCAGCTTGGATCTTGCTGGTTCAGGGGCCAACGTCCTGACTTTC.

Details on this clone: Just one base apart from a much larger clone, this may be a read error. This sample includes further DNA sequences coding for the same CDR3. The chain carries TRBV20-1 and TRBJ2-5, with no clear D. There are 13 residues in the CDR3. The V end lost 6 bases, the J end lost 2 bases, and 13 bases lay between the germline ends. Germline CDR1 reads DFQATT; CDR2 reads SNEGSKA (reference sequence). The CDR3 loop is CSAGLRRQETQYF. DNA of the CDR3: TGCAGTGCAGGATTACGTCGGCAAGAGACCCAGTACTTC.

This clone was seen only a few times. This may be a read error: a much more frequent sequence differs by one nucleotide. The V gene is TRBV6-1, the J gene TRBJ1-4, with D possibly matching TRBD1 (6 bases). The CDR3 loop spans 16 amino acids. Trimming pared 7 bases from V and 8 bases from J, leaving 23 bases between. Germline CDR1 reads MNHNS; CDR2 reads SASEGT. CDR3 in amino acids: CASIRTQGLWGEKLFF. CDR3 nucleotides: TGTGCCAGCATTCGCACACAGGGACTCTGGGGGGAAAAACTGTTTTTT.

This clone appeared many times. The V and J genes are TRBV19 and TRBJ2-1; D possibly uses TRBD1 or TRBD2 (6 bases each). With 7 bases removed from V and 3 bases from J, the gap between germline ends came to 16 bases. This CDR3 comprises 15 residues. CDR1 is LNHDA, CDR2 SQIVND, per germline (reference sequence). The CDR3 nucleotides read TGTGCCAGTACCCATATCGGGGGCGGCTACAATGAGCAGTTCTTC. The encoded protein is CASTHIGGGYNEQFF. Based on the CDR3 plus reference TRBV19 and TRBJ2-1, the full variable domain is DGGITQSPKYLFRKEGQNVTLSCEQNLNHDAMYWYRQDPGQGLRLIYYSQIVNDFQKGDIAEGYSVSREKKESFPLTVTSAQKNPTAFYLCASTHIGGGYNEQFFGPGTRLTVL.

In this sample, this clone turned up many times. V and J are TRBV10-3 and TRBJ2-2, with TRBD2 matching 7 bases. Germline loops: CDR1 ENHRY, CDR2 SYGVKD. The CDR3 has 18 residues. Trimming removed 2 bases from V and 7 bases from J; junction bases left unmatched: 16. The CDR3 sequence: CAISEPSSVPGGVGELFF. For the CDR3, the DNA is TGTGCCATCAGTGAGCCCTCCTCGGTGCCGGGGGGAGTCGGGGAGCTGTTTTTT.

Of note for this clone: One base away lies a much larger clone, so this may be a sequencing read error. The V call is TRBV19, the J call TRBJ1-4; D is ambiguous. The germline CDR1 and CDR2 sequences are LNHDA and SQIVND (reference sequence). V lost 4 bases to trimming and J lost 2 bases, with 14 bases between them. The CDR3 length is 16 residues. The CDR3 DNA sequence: TGTGCCAGTAGTACCTCGGAGGGCCTCACTAATGAAAAACTGTTTTTT. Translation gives CASSTSEGLTNEKLFF.